What follows are 22 T cell receptor beta chains derived from one specimen sequenced in a study of cytomegalovirus exposure and HLA in healthy donors. This table comes from immunoSEQ multiplex PCR, and its TCRdb copy is limited to in-frame clones, with some not included. The repertoire holds approximately 120,000 clones, with roughly nine tenths as singletons. The sample consisted of PBMCs. The receptors originated from a woman aged 18-35 years in good health and CMV-seronegative.

This clone was recorded only once. The chain is built from TRBV5-1 and TRBJ1-2; perhaps TRBD1 as D (6 bases). The CDR3 runs to 12 residues. V lost 4 bases and J 6 bases, leaving 10 bases between the germline ends. Germline assignment: CDR1 SGHRS and CDR2 YFSETQ. The CDR3 reads CASSDTGNGYTF. The CDR3 DNA is TGCGCCAGCAGCGACACAGGGAATGGCTACACCTTC.

The chain carries TRBV25-1 and TRBJ2-2; D gene ambiguous. The CDR3 covers 12 residues. Germline CDR1 and CDR2: MGHDK and SYGVNS. V lost 6 bases and J 5 bases, leaving 7 bases between the germline ends. CDR3 sequence reads: CASSGFTGELFF. As DNA, the CDR3 is TGTGCCAGCAGCGGGTTTACCGGGGAGCTGTTTTTT.

The V gene is TRBV30, the J gene TRBJ1-5, with D hard to call. Deletions cut 0 bases from V and 1 base from J, with 4 bases between. The CDR3 runs 13 residues. CDR1 and CDR2 (germline): GTSNPN, SVGIG (reference sequence). CDR3 DNA: TGTGCCTGGAGTGTACAGAGCAATCAGCCCCAGCATTTT. Protein: CAWSVQSNQPQHF.

The J gene is TRBJ1-2, the V gene TRBV7-9; 7 nucleotides agree with TRBD1. Germline V gives CDR1 SEHNR, CDR2 FQNEAQ (reference sequence). This CDR3 contains 14 residues. V trimming: 6 bases; J trimming: 6 bases; junction bases outside the gene matches: 10. CDR3 residues: CASRAVTGTNGYTF. In nucleotides, the CDR3 is TGTGCCAGCAGGGCCGTGACAGGGACCAATGGCTACACCTTC.

V usage is TRBV5-4 and J usage is TRBJ1-2, with TRBD1 as a possible D gene (6 bases). Deletions cut 4 bases from V and 0 bases from J, with 10 bases between. Germline loops: CDR1 SGHNT, CDR2 YYREEE (reference sequence). The CDR3 runs to 14 residues. The CDR3 sequence: CASSLRTANYGYTF. The CDR3 nucleotides read TGTGCCAGCAGCCTCCGGACAGCTAACTATGGCTACACCTTC.

The rearrangement links TRBV28 to TRBJ2-2, with 8 bases aligning to TRBD1. The CDR3 runs to 19 residues. Germline values: CDR1 MDHEN, CDR2 SYDVKM. V trimming: 7 bases; J trimming: 6 bases; junction bases outside the gene matches: 22. The DNA for the CDR3 is TGTGCCAGCACCCCCTTCGGGACAGGCTGGTTGGATGGGTCCGGGGAGCTGTTTTTT. It specifies CASTPFGTGWLDGSGELFF.

The CDR3 region has the DNA TGTGCCAGCAGTTTTTCCGGGAGATCCTACAATGAGCAGTTCTTC. The encoded protein is CASSFSGRSYNEQFF. The gene calls are TRBV28 and TRBJ2-1; D is perhaps TRBD2 (6 bases). CDR3 length: 15 residues. V was shortened by 3 bases and J by 1 base, with 10 bases between the two germline ends. Germline values: CDR1 MDHEN, CDR2 SYDVKM.

The J gene is TRBJ2-5, the V gene TRBV7-9; 9 nucleotides line up with TRBD2. The V segment lost 7 bases and the J segment 3 bases; nucleotides outside the gene matches: 9. Germline CDR1 SEHNR, CDR2 FQNEAQ (reference sequence). The CDR3 runs to 15 residues. CDR3 region: CASKLLAGAEETQYF. CDR3 DNA sequence: TGTGCCAGCAAGCTATTAGCGGGGGCGGAAGAGACCCAGTACTTC.

The V gene is TRBV5-1, the J gene TRBJ1-1; 7 nucleotides agree with TRBD1. Germline V gene data show CDR1 as SGHRS and CDR2 as YFSETQ. Trimming cost V 2 bases and J 6 bases; bases outside gene matches: 4. CDR3 length equals 13 residues. The CDR3, as DNA: TGCGCCAGCAGCTTCGACAGGGCGGCTGAAGCTTTCTTT. This translates into CASSFDRAAEAFF.

The chain employs TRBV7-2 and TRBJ2-5; D perhaps matches TRBD2 (5 bases). Germline V gene lookup returns CDR1 SGHTA and CDR2 FQGNSA. Between the trimmed V and J ends, which lost 0 bases and 5 bases, there was a span of 13 bases. This CDR3 contains 15 residues. CDR3 region: CASSLARSRGETQYF. DNA for the CDR3: TGTGCCAGCAGCTTAGCGCGAAGCCGAGGGGAGACCCAGTACTTC.

The V call is TRBV12-5, the J call TRBJ1-5; D remains unclear. Germline CDR1 reads LGHNT; CDR2 reads FRNRAP. CDR3 length equals 18 residues. V lost 2 bases to trimming and J lost 6 bases, with 23 bases between them. In DNA form, the CDR3 reads TGTGCTAGTGGTTTGTCCTTCCGAGGGATCCACCCCGGTCAGCCCCAGCATTTT. Translating gives CASGLSFRGIHPGQPQHF.

Concerning this clone: Other DNA sequences from this sample encode an identical CDR3 as well. V and J are TRBV9 and TRBJ2-3; 8 nucleotides align to TRBD2. The CDR3 sequence is 15 residues long. Germline V gene data show CDR1 as SGDLS and CDR2 as YYNGEE. The junction had 0 bases not matched to a gene; V was cut back by 0 bases and J by 0 bases. The CDR3 bases are TGTGCCAGCAGCGTAGCTAGCGGGAGCACAGATACGCAGTATTTT. It is translated as CASSVASGSTDTQYF.

This clone was seen once. CDR3 protein: CASSLLGDRGLANYGYTF. The CDR3 coding sequence is TGTGCCAGCAGTTTGTTGGGGGACAGGGGATTAGCTAACTATGGCTACACCTTC. The chain has TRBV5-6 and TRBJ1-2, with 10 nucleotides matching TRBD1. Unmatched junction bases numbered 13, after V lost 5 bases and J lost 0 bases. The CDR3 has 18 residues. Per germline, CDR1 SGHDT and CDR2 YYEEEE.

The chain links TRBV5-6 to TRBJ1-5; D gene unclear. The CDR3 is 16 amino acids. Germline V gene data show CDR1 as SGHDT and CDR2 as YYEEEE. V was shortened by 1 base and J by 9 bases, with 20 bases between the two germline ends. Here the CDR3 DNA reads TGTGCCAGCAGCTTGAGGAACCGCGGAAATGATTTGCCCCAGCATTTT. Residues: CASSLRNRGNDLPQHF.

The chain links TRBV28 to TRBJ2-7; D possibly corresponds to TRBD1 (6 bases). This CDR3 region has 13 residues. V gave up 6 bases and J gave up 1 base, with 10 bases separating them. CDR1 MDHEN and CDR2 SYDVKM come from the germline V gene. Here the CDR3 reads CASSEGQSYEQYF. Written as DNA, the CDR3 is TGTGCCAGCAGCGAAGGACAGTCCTACGAGCAGTACTTC. The variable domain in full, completed from reference TRBV28 and TRBJ2-7, reads DVKVTQSSRYLVKRTGEKVFLECVQDMDHENMFWYRQDPGLGLRLIYFSYDVKMKEKGDIPEGYSVSREKKERFSLILESASTNQTSMYLCASSEGQSYEQYFGPGTRLTVT.

This chain links TRBV28 with TRBJ1-4, with D perhaps matching TRBD1 (5 bases). V was cut by 2 bases and J by 0 bases, with 19 bases left in between. Germline CDR1 MDHEN, CDR2 SYDVKM. CDR3 length: 19 residues. CDR3 region: CASSLVSEGVPSTNEKLFF. The CDR3 DNA is TGTGCCAGCAGTTTAGTGAGCGAAGGGGTTCCTTCAACTAATGAAAAACTGTTTTTT. The variable domain in full, with the rest retrieved from reference TRBV28 and TRBJ1-4, is DVKVTQSSRYLVKRTGEKVFLECVQDMDHENMFWYRQDPGLGLRLIYFSYDVKMKEKGDIPEGYSVSREKKERFSLILESASTNQTSMYLCASSLVSEGVPSTNEKLFFGSGTQLSVL.

This clone was picked up one time. The V gene is TRBV15, the J gene TRBJ2-7; possible D gene TRBD2, 5 bases. The CDR3 contains 12 residues. Deletions cut 0 bases from V and 6 bases from J, with 6 bases between. Germline CDR1 reads LNHNV; CDR2 reads YYDKDF (reference sequence). The chain's CDR3 is CATSREEGEQYF. The CDR3 DNA follows: TGTGCCACCAGCAGAGAAGAGGGCGAGCAGTACTTC.

CDR3 coding DNA: TGTGCCAGCAGCCTGGCGGCTAGCGGTAAGGGAGATACGCAGTATTTT. This sequence encodes CASSLAASGKGDTQYF. The rearrangement joins TRBV14 to TRBJ2-3; 7 bases are a match to TRBD2. Germline lookup yields CDR1 SGHDN and CDR2 FVKESK. The CDR3 is 16 residues long. J was trimmed by 5 bases and V by 4 bases; bases with no gene match: 12. The full variable domain, rest sourced from reference TRBV14 and TRBJ2-3, is EAGVTQFPSHSVIEKGQTVTLRCDPISGHDNLYWYRRVMGKEIKFLLHFVKESKQDESGMPNNRFLAERTGGTYSTLKVQPAELEDSGVYFCASSLAASGKGDTQYFGPGTRLTVL.

The chain couples TRBV7-2 to TRBJ1-1; 9 bases line up with TRBD1. The J segment lost 4 bases and the V segment lost 5 bases, leaving 5 bases of the junction unmatched. CDR1 is SGHTA and CDR2 is FQGNSA in the germline V gene. The CDR3 is 14 amino acids. The CDR3 bases are TGTGCCAGCAGCATTACAGGGGGCTTCACTGAAGCTTTCTTT. This encodes CASSITGGFTEAFF.

The chain uses TRBV30 and TRBJ2-1; 8 positions match TRBD2. Germline V gene lookup returns CDR1 GTSNPN and CDR2 SVGIG (reference sequence). This CDR3 is 13 amino acids long. After removal of 0 bases from V and 8 bases from J, the junction contained 3 bases not matched to a gene. The CDR3 DNA sequence: TGTGCCTGGAGTGTAGGGACTAGTTATGAGCAGTTCTTC. It specifies CAWSVGTSYEQFF.

This clone appeared a single time. The chain combines TRBV10-3 with TRBJ2-5; 10 bases are shared with TRBD2. The CDR3 contains 14 residues. Germline assignment: CDR1 ENHRY and CDR2 SYGVKD. The J segment lost 3 bases and the V segment lost 3 bases, leaving 1 base of the junction unmatched. In DNA, the CDR3 is TGTGCCATCAGTGATGGACTAGCGGAAGAGACCCAGTACTTC. This encodes CAISDGLAEETQYF.

The rearrangement joins TRBV5-6 to TRBJ2-3, with 7 bases identical to TRBD1. Per germline, CDR1 SGHDT and CDR2 YYEEEE. The ends lost 6 bases at V and 5 bases at J; junction bases unmatched: 12. The CDR3 length is 15 residues. The CDR3 coding sequence is TGTGCCAGCACACGACAGGGTTCGTTATTAGATACGCAGTATTTT. Protein: CASTRQGSLLDTQYF.